This TCR beta chain was identified in a study of T cells in Graves' hyperthyroidism and ophthalmopathy. Authors of the study amplified TCR beta CDR3 regions from RNA transcripts. Researchers ran a first-round RT-PCR on the TCR CDR3 using the HTBI primer set. TCRdb reprocessed the multiplex PCR reads via MiXCR and lists one record per CDR3 protein. The data show approximately 610,000 distinct CDR3 sequences, roughly 14% seen once. Ophthalmopathy patients had moderate-to-severe active disease, CAS ≥3, NOSPECS ≥4, and disease duration under 3 months. Clinical symptoms, serum thyroxine, TRAb, thyroid ultrasound and orbital computed tomography informed diagnoses. This clonotype has a count of ten or more. Its target is not known. Whole-study findings and limits: Ophthalmopathy prediction by the model preceded onset by a median about 6 months.

Trimming took off 2 bases at V and 5 bases at J, with 19 bases between the two ends. The germline V gene has CDR1 SGHAT and CDR2 FQNNGV. The length of the CDR3 is 16 residues. Material for sequencing was blood. The clonotype originates from a woman aged 40 to 50 with Graves' ophthalmopathy. V gene TRBV11-2 combines with J gene TRBJ2-7; TRBD1 or TRBD2 may be the D gene (5 bases each). The CDR3 DNA follows: TGTGCCAGCAGCTTAAATCCGGCAGGGAGTTCCGACGAGCAGTACTTC. It translates to CASSLNPAGSSDEQYF.